This T cell receptor beta chain is from a study of CD8+ T cells in alopecia areata. In each case, RNA was isolated and then reverse transcribed into cDNA as the sequencing template. The method was immunoSEQ multiplex PCR; TCRdb's version includes in-frame clones alone and lacks a portion of them. The repertoire consists of roughly 110,000 clones, none detected only once. The CDR3 consists of 14 residues. V was pared by 2 bases and J by 1 base, with 2 bases of the junction left unmatched. CDR1 and CDR2 (germline): NNHNN, SYGAGS (reference sequence). Notes on this clone: Its antigen is not identified. Gene names follow the mouse nomenclature. The sequenced fragment ends 4 residues before the CDR3 boundary, so the rest is inferred from the germline J gene.

Study-wide results and caveats: Alopecia totalis/universalis scalp especially showed more expanded CD8+ clones than normal scalp. Patients displayed less clarity in TCR sharing than mice, a finding possibly related to HLA.

The rearrangement links TRBV13-2 to TRBJ1-1; 7 bases are a match to TRBD1. Sequenced: lesional skin. This TCR derives from a C3H/HeJ mouse with alopecia areata. The MHC haplotype recorded for the strain is H2-k. Partial CDR3 DNA: TGTGCCAGCGGTGACGACAGGGAAAACACA. As protein: CASGDDRENT. The full CDR3 is CASGDDRENTEVFF.